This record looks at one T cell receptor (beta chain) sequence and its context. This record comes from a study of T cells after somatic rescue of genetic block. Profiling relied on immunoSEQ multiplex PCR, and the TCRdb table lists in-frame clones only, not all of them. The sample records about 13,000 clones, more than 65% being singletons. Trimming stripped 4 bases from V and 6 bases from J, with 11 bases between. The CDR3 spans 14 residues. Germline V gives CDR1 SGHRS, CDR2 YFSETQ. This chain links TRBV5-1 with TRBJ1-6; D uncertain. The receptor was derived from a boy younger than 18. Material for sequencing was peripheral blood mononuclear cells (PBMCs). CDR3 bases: TGCGCCAGCAGCCCCCCGGATGGTAATTCACCCCTCCACTTT. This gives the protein CASSPPDGNSPLHF.